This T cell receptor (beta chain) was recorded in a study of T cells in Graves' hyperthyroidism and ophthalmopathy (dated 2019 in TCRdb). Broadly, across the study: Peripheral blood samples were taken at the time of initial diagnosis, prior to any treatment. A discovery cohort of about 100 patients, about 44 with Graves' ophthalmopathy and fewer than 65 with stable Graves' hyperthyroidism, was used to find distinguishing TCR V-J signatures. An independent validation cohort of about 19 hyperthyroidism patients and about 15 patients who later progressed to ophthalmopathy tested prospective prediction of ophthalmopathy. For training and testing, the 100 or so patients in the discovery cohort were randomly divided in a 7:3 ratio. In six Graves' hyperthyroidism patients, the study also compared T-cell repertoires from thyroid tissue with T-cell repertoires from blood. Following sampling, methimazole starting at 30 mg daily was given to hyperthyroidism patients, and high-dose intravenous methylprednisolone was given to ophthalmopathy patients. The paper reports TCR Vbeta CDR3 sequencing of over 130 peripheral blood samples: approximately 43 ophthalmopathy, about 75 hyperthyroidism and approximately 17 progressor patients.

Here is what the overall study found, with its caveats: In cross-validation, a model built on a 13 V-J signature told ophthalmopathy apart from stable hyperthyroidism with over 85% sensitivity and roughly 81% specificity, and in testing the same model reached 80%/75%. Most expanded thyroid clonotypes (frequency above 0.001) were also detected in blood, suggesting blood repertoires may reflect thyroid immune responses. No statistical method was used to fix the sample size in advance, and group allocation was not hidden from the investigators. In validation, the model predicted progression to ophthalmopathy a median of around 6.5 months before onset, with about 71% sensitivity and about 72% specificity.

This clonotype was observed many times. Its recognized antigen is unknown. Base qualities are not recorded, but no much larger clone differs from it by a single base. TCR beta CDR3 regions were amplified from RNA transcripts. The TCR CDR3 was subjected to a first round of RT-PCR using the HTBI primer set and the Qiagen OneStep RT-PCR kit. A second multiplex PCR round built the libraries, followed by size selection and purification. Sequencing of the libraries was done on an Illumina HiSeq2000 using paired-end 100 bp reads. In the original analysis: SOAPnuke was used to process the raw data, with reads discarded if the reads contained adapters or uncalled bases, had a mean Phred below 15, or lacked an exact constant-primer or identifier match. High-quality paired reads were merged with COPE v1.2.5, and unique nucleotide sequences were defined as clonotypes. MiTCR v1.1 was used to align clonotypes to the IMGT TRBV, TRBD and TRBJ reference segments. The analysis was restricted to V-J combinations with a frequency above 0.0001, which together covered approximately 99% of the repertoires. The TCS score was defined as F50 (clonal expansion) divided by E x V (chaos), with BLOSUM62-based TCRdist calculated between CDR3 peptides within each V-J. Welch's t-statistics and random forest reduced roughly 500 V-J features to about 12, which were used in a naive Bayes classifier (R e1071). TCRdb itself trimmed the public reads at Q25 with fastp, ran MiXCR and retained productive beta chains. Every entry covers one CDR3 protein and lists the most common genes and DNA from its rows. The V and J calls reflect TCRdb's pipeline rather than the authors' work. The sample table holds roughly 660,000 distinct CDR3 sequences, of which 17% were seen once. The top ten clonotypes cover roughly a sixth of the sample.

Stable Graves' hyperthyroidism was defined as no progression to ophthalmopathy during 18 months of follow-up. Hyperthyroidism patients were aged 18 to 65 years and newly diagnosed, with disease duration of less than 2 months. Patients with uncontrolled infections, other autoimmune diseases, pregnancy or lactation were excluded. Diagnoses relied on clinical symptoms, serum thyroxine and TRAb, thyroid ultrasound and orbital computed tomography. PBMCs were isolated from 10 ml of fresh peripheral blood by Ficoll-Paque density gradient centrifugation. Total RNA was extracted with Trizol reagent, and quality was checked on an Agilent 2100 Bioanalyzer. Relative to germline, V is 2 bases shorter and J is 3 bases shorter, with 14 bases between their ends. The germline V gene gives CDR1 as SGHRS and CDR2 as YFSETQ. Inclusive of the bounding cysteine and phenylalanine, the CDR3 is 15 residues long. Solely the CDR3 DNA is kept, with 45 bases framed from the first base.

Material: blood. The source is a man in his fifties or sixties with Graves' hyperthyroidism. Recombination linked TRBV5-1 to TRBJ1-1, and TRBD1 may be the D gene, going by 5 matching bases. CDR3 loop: CASSFGTPQYTEAFF. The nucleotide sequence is TGCGCCAGCAGCTTCGGGACTCCACAATACACTGAAGCTTTCTTT.